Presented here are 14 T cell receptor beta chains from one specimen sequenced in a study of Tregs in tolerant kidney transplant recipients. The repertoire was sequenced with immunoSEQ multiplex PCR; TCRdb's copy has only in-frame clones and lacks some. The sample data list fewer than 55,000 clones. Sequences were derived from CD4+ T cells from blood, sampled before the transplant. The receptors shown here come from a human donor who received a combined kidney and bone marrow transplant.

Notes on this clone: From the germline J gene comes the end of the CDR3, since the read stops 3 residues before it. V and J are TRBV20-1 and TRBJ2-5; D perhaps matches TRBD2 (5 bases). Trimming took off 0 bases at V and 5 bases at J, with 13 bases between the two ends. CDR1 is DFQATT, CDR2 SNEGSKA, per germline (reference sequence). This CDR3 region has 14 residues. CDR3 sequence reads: CSARDRPSLETQYF. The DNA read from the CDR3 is TGCAGTGCTAGAGATCGACCTAGCCTGGAGACC.

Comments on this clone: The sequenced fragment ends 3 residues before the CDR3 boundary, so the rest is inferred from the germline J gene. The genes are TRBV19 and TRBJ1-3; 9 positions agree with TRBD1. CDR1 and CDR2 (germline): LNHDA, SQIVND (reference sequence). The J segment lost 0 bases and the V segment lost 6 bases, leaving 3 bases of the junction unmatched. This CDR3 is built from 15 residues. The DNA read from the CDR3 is TGTGCCAGTAGGGGACAGGGATTCTCTGGAAACACC. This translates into CASRGQGFSGNT. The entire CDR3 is CASRGQGFSGNTIYF. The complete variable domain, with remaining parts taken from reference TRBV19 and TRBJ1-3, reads DGGITQSPKYLFRKEGQNVTLSCEQNLNHDAMYWYRQDPGQGLRLIYYSQIVNDFQKGDIAEGYSVSREKKESFPLTVTSAQKNPTAFYLCASRGQGFSGNTIYFGEGSWLTVV.

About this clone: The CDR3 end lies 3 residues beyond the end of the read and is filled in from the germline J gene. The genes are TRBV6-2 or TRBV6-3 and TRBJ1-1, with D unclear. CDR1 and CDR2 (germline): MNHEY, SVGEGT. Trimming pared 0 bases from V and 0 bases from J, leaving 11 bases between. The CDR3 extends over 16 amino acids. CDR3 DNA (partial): TGTGCCAGCAGTTACTCGAGGAGGGTATTGAACACTGAA. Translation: CASSYSRRVLNTE. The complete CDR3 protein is CASSYSRRVLNTEAFF.

The chain's CDR3 is CASSLRQGSYEQYF. The CDR3 DNA, read in part, is TGTGCCAGCAGCTTACGACAGGGGTCCTACGAG. This chain links TRBV11-3 with TRBJ2-7; TRBD1 aligns across 8 bases. Read data end 3 residues before the CDR3 end; the end is taken from the germline J gene. CDR3 length: 14 residues. After removal of 2 bases from V and 1 base from J, the junction contained 1 base not matched to a gene. CDR1 SGHNT and CDR2 YENEEA come from the germline V gene.

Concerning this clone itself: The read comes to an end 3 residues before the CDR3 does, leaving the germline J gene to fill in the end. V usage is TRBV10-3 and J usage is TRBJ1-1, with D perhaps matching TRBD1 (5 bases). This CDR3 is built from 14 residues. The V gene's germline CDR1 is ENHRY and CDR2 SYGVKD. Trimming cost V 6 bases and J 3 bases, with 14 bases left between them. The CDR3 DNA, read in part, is TGTGCCATCAGCAAAGGGGCTGGGGACACTGAA. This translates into CAISKGAGDTE. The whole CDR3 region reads CAISKGAGDTEAFF.

CDR3 bases read: TGCGCCAGCAGCTTGAGGAGCAGGCCCCCGGATACG. It codes for CASSLRSRPPDT. The complete CDR3 reads CASSLRSRPPDTQYF. This chain joins TRBV5-1 and TRBJ2-3; D gene unclear. The read ends 3 residues shy of where the CDR3 ends; the end is completed using the germline J gene. The CDR3 covers 15 residues. Germline CDR1 and CDR2: SGHRS and YFSETQ. Trimming removed 1 base from V and 6 bases from J, with 15 bases in between.

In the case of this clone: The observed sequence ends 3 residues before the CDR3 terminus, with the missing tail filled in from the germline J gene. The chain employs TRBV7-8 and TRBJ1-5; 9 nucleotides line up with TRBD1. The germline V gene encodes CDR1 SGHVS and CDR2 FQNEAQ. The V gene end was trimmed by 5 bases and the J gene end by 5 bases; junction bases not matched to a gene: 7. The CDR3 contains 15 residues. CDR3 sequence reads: CASSPGQGYHQPQHF. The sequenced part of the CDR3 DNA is TGTGCCAGCAGCCCGGGACAGGGATATCATCAGCCC.

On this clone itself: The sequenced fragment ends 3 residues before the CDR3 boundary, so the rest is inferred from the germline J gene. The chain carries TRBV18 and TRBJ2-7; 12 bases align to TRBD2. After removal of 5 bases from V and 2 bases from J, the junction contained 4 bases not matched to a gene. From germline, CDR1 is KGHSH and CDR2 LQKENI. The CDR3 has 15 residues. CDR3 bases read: TGTGCCAGCTCAGGGGCTAGCGGGGGGGCCTACGAG. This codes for CASSGASGGAYE. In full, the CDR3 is CASSGASGGAYEQYF. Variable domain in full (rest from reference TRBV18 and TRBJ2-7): NAGVMQNPRHLVRRRGQEARLRCSPMKGHSHVYWYRQLPEEGLKFMVYLQKENIIDESGMPKERFSAEFPKEGPSILRIQQVVRGDSAAYFCASSGASGGAYEQYFGPGTRLTVT.

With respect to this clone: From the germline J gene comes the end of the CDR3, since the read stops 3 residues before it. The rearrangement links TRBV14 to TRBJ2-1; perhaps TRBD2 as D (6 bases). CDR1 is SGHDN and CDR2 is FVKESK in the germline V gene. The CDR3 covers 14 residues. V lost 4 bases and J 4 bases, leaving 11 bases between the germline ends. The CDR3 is CASSPLARYNEQFF. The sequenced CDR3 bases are TGTGCCAGCAGCCCTCTAGCGCGTTACAATGAG.

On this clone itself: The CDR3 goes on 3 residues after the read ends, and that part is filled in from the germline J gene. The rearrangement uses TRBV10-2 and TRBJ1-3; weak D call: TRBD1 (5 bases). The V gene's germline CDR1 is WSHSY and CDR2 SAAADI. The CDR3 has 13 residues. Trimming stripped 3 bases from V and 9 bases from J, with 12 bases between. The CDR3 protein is CASSDPGDFTIYF. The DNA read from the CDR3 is TGCGCCAGCAGTGATCCCGGGGACTTCACC.

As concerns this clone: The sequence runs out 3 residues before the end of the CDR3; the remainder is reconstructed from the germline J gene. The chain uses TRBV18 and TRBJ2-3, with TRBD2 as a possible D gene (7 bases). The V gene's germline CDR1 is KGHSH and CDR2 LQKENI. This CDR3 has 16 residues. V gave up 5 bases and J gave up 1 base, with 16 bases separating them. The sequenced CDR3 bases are TGTGCCAGCTCATCGCTACAGGGAGGGGGCACAGATACG. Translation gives CASSSLQGGGTDT. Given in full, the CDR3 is CASSSLQGGGTDTQYF. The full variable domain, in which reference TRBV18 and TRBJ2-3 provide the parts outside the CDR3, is NAGVMQNPRHLVRRRGQEARLRCSPMKGHSHVYWYRQLPEEGLKFMVYLQKENIIDESGMPKERFSAEFPKEGPSILRIQQVVRGDSAAYFCASSSLQGGGTDTQYFGPGTRLTVL.

CDR3 protein: CASSAEQASNQPQHF. The part of the CDR3 DNA that was read is TGTGCCAGCAGTGCTGAGCAAGCCAGCAATCAGCCC. V is TRBV2 and J is TRBJ1-5; D is unresolved. The read comes to an end 3 residues before the CDR3 does, leaving the germline J gene to fill in the end. Germline V lookup: CDR1 SNHLY, CDR2 FYNNEI. V was clipped by 4 bases and J by 1 base, with 11 bases between them. CDR3 length equals 15 residues.

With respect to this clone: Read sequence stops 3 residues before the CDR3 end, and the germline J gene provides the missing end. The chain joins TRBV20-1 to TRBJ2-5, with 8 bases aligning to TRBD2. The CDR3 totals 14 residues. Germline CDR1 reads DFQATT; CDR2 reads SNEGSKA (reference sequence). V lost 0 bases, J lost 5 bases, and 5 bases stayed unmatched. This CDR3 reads CSARDVAGRETQYF. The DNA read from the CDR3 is TGCAGTGCTAGAGATGTAGCGGGGAGGGAGACC.

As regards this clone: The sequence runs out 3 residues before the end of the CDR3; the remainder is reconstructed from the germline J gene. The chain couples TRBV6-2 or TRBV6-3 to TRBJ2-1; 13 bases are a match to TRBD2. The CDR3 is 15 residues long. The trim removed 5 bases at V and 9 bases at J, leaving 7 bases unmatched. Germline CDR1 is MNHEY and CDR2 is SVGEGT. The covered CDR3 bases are TGTGCCAGCAGTACAGGACTAGCGGGAGTGGCTGAG. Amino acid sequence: CASSTGLAGVAE. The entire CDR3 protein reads CASSTGLAGVAEQFF.